This T cell receptor (beta chain) is from a study of shared clonotypes between healthy human individuals. With regard to this clone: Its specificity is unknown.

Method: immunoSEQ multiplex PCR; TCRdb's copy keeps in-frame clones and lacks some. The table lists almost 750,000 clones, just under 75% of them singletons. General study findings and limits: Naive subsets typically showed greater estimated richness than memory subsets. Sorted-subset samples were not fully sequenced, rarefaction indicated. Sampling used blood alone; tissue repertoires probably differ.

This CDR3 is built from 14 residues. CDR1 and CDR2 from the germline V gene are SEHNR and FQNEAQ (reference sequence). Deletions cut 5 bases from V and 6 bases from J, with 16 bases between. Input material: memory CD4+ T cells sorted from blood. Described subset: CD45RA-negative fraction. V usage is TRBV7-9 and J usage is TRBJ1-1; D gene uncertain. This clonotype was sampled from a woman aged 25 to 45 in good health. The CDR3 spells CASSQFPDVAEAFF. The CDR3 DNA sequence: TGTGCCAGCAGCCAATTTCCAGACGTAGCTGAAGCTTTCTTT.